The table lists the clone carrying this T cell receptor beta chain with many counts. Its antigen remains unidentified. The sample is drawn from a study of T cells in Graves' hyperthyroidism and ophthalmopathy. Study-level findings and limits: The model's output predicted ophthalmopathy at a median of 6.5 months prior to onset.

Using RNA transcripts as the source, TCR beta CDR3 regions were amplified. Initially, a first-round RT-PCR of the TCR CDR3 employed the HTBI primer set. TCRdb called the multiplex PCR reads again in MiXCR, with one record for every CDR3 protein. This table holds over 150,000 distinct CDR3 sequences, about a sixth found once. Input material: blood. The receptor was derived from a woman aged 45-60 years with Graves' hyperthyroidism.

CDR3 amino acids: CSARVPGTANTGELFF. For the CDR3, the DNA is TGCAGTGCTAGAGTCCCAGGGACGGCGAACACCGGGGAGCTGTTTTTT. The chain uses TRBV20-1 and TRBJ2-2, with D perhaps given as TRBD1 or TRBD2 (5 bases each). V lost 1 base, J lost 0 bases, and 12 bases lay in between. The germline V gene encodes CDR1 DFQATT and CDR2 SNEGSKA (reference sequence). This CDR3 spans 16 amino acids.